This TCR beta chain was identified in a study of Graves' ophthalmopathy and Graves' hyperthyroidism. Germline CDR1 and CDR2: MNHNY and SVGAGI (reference sequence). Inclusive of both ends, the CDR3 amounts to 8 amino acids. On this clonotype: This likely comes from a read error, as the CDR3 has no conserved phenylalanine or tryptophan at its end. The DNA is omitted, as the CDR3 cannot be located on it reliably, and the CDR3 follows TCRdb's listing.

RNA transcripts were the source from which TCR beta CDR3 regions were amplified. First-round RT-PCR relied on HTBI primers, and a second-round multiplex PCR came next. TCRdb ran MiXCR on the multiplex PCR reads and lists one entry per CDR3 protein. Among 580,000 or so distinct CDR3 sequences, about 35% were seen once, and the ten largest hold 3.5% to 5%. Input material: peripheral blood or thyroid tissue (not recorded which). The TCR originated in an adult man with Graves' hyperthyroidism. The chain employs TRBV6-6 and TRBJ2-2; the DNA was not compared with TRBD2, the D call given in the table. CDR3 region: CASRSVVY.